Included here is one T cell receptor (beta chain) sequence, with context. Its matching antigen is unknown. An end of the junction differs from the germline gene, which may be a read error. This specimen belongs to a study of cytomegalovirus exposure and HLA in healthy donors. Notes on the study in general: The study listed approximately 170 cytomegalovirus-associated TCR beta chains.

There are 15 residues in the CDR3. CDR1 and CDR2 (germline): SEHNR, FQNEAQ (reference sequence). It was with 60 Vbeta and 13 Jbeta primers that the PCR ran. The protocol was immunoSEQ multiplex PCR, while the TCRdb copy is restricted to in-frame clones and leaves out a portion. The sample comprises about 140,000 clones, roughly 90% of which are singletons, and 0.5% to 0.65% rests with the top ten. The sample consisted of PBMCs. The chain recombines TRBV7-9 with TRBJ1-1, with 10 positions matching TRBD1. The receptor's source is a woman aged 40 to 55 in good health and CMV-seronegative. CDR3 protein: CSSSADRGPYTEAFF. The CDR3 bases are TGTTCCAGCAGCGCCGACAGGGGGCCTTACACTGAAGCTTTCTTT.